The clone carrying this T cell receptor beta chain is medium-sized within its sample. What it recognizes is unknown. The sample's treatment: randomized to nivolumab then ipilimumab (arm A) or the reverse (arm B). The CDR3 spans 17 residues. V lost 5 bases and J lost 0; bases outside the gene matches: 8. Germline CDR1 and CDR2: SGHNT and YENEEA. This sample stems from a study of sequential checkpoint blockade in melanoma. Overall study context: Each arm's sequence ended with maintenance nivolumab. Around 21 patients had matched tumor biopsies before treatment and at week 13 after nivolumab or ipilimumab alone. 91 pretreatment tumor DNA samples were TCRβ immunosequenced.

Generated by immunoSEQ multiplex PCR, the TCRdb table keeps only in-frame clones and is missing some. Altogether around 1,400 clones are present, 20% to 25% being singletons, with the ten largest covering 12%. Overall study results and limits: In arm A, pretreatment tumor clonality was associated with response.

The sequencing here drew on tumor tissue (inferred from file names), taken from a patient given nivolumab and ipilimumab in sequence. The V and J genes are TRBV11-3 and TRBJ2-3; 10 bases fit TRBD1. The source of this sequence is a human donor with melanoma. CDR3: CASSTGQGVGSTDTQYF. The CDR3 DNA follows: TGTGCCAGCAGCACTGGACAGGGGGTTGGGAGCACAGATACGCAGTATTTT.